This T cell receptor (beta chain) was identified during a study of CD8+ T cells in alopecia areata. Background on the study: The authors scored treated patients' severity by affected scalp percentage. Regarding the study as a whole: Sequence data from scalp samples additionally include resident alphabeta T cells of normal skin. Tofacitinib significantly reduced both scalp clonality and expanded CD8+ clones among the top 100.

The CDR3 is 13 amino acids. V was clipped by 4 bases and J by 8 bases; unmatched bases: 2. Germline V gives CDR1 GTSNPN, CDR2 SVGIG (reference sequence). About this clone itself: Antigen: not known. Other DNA sequences in the same sample also yield this CDR3.

In each case, RNA was isolated and then reverse transcribed into cDNA as the sequencing template. Method: immunoSEQ multiplex PCR; TCRdb's copy keeps in-frame clones and lacks some. The sample lists a few hundred thousand clones; around 57% were seen once. Sample treatment: oral pan-JAK inhibitor, 5-10 mg twice daily. The starting material was CD4+ T cells sorted from blood, obtained at week 4, from a patient treated with tofacitinib. The rearrangement uses TRBV30 and TRBJ1-6; 10 nucleotides align to TRBD1. The TCR was taken from a human donor with alopecia areata. The CDR3, as DNA: TGTGCCTGGAAGGACAGGGGGGATTCACCCCTCCACTTT. It is translated as CAWKDRGDSPLHF.